This T cell receptor beta chain was documented in a study of memory CD4+ T cells and cytomegalovirus serostatus. Single viable CD3+CD4+CD8-CD45RO+ cells were sorted as the memory CD4+ T cells. The V gene's germline CDR1 is MDHEN and CDR2 SYDVKM. There are 16 residues in the CDR3. With 1 base removed from V and 3 bases from J, the gap between germline ends came to 16 bases. Sequenced by immunoSEQ multiplex PCR; TCRdb stores in-frame clones only, minus some. The profile covers tens of thousands of clones, with less than 80% appearing a single time and 0.82% taken by the ten largest. The chain uses TRBV28 and TRBJ2-7; D remains unclear. The sequence was collected from an adult in good health and CMV-seronegative. Material: memory CD4+ T cells from blood. CDR3 sequence (DNA): TGTGCCAGCAGTTTATCAGTAAGGCCCGGCATCTACGAGCAGTACTTC. It encodes CASSLSVRPGIYEQYF.